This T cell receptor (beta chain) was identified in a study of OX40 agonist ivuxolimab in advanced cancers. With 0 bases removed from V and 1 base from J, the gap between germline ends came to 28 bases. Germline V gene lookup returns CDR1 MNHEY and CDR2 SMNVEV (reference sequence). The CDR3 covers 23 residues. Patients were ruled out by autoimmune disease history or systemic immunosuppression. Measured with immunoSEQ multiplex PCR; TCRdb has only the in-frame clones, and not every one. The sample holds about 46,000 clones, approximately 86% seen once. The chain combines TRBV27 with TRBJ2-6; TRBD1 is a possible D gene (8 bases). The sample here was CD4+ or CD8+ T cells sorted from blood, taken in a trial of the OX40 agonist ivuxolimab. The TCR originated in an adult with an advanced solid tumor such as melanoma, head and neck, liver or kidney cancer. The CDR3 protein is CASSLSEAPTGGADDSGANVLTF. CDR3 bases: TGTGCCAGCAGTTTATCGGAGGCACCAACAGGGGGGGCTGACGATTCTGGGGCCAACGTCCTGACTTTC.